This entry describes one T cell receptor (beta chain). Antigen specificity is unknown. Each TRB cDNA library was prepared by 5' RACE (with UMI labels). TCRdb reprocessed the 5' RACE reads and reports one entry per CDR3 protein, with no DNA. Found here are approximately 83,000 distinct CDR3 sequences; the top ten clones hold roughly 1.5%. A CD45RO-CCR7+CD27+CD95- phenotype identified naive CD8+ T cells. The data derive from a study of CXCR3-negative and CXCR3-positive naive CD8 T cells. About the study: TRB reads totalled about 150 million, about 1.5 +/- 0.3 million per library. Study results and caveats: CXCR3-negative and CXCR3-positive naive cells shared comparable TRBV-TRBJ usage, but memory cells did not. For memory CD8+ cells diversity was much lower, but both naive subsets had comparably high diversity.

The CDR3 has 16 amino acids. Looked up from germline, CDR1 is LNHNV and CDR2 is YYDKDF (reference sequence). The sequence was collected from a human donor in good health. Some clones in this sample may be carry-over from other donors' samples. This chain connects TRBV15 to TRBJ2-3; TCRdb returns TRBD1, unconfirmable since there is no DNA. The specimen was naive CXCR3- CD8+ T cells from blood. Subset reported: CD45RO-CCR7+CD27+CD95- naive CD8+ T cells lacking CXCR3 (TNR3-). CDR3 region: CATSMWTGGLGDTQYF.